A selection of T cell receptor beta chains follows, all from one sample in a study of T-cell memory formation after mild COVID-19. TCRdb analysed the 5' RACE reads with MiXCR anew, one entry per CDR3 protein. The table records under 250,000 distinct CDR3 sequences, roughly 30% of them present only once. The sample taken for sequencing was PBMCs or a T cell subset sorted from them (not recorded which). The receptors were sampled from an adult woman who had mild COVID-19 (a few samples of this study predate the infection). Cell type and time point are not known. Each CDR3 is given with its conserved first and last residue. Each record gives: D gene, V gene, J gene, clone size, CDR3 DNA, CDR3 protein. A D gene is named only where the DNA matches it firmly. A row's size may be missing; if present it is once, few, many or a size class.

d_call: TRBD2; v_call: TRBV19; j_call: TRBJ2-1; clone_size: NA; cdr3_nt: TGTGCCAGTAGTAGGGGACTAGTCGATGAGCAGTTCTTC; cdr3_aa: CASSRGLVDEQFF
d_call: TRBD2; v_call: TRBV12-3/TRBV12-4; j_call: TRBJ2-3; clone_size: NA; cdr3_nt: TGTGCCAGCAGCTACATTAAGGGACAGCTAGCGGGAGGGCCGGTAGATACGCAGTATTTT; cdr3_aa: CASSYIKGQLAGGPVDTQYF
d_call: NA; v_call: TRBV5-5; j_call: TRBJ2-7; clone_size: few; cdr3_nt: TGTGCCAGCAGCTTGGGGGACAAGGCGAGCGGGGAGCAGTACTTC; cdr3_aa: CASSLGDKASGEQYF
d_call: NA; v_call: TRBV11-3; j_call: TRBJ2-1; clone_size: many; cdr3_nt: TGTGCCAGCAGCTTATTCCGGGACAATGAGCAGTTCTTC; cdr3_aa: CASSLFRDNEQFF
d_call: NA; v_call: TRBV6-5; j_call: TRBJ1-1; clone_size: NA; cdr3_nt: TGTGCCAGCAATCAGGACCTGCAATGGAACACTGAAGCTTTCTTT; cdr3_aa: CASNQDLQWNTEAFF
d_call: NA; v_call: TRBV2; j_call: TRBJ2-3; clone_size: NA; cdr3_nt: TGTGCCAGCAGGGCGAGACAGGGCACAGATACGCAGTATTTT; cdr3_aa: CASRARQGTDTQYF
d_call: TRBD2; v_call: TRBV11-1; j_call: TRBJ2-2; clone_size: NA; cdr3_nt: TGTGCCAGCAGCGGAACTAGCGGGACCGGGGAGCTGTTTTTT; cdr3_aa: CASSGTSGTGELFF
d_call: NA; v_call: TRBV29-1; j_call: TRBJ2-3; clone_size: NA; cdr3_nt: TGCAGCGTTGCCCGGGGAGCGGGTATCACAGATACGCAGTATTTT; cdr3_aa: CSVARGAGITDTQYF
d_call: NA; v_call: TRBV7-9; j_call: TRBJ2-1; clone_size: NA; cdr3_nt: TGTGCCAGCAGCTCGGGGGCCGGTATTGAGCAGTTCTTC; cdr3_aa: CASSSGAGIEQFF
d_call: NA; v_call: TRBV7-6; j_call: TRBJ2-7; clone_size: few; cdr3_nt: TGTGCCAGCAGCACGGTGGGTAGCTCTCTCGAGCAGTACTTC; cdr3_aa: CASSTVGSSLEQYF
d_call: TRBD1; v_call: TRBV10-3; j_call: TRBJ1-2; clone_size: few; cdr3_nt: TGTGCCATCAGTGACGGACAGGGGATTGGGAACTATGGCTACACCTTC; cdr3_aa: CAISDGQGIGNYGYTF
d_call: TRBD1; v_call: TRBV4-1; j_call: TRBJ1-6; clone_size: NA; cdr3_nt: TGCGCCAGCAGCCATCCCCTCCGGGACAGGGCCTCACCCCTCCACTTT; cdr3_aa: CASSHPLRDRASPLHF
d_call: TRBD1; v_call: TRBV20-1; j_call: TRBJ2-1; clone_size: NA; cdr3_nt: TGCAGTGCTAGAACAGGGGGCCGGTACAATGAGCAGTTCTTC; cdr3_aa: CSARTGGRYNEQFF
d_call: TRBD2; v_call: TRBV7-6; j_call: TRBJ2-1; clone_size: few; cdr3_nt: TGTGCCAGCAGCTTAACCACTAGCGGGAGTATTAATGAGCAGTTCTTC; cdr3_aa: CASSLTTSGSINEQFF
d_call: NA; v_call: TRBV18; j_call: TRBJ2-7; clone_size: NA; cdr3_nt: TGTGCCAGCTCCTCTTCGGACAGATCCTACGAGCAGTACTTC; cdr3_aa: CASSSSDRSYEQYF
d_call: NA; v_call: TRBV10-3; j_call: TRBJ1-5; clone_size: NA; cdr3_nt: TGTGCCATCAGTGGGCAGGCGGATCAGCCCCAGCATTTT; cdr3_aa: CAISGQADQPQHF
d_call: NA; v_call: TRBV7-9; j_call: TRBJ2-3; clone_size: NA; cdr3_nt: TGTGCCAGCAGCCCCAGATGGGGACTGAGCACAGATACGCAGTATTTT; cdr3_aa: CASSPRWGLSTDTQYF
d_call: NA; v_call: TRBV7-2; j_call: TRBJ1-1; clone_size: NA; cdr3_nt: TGTGCCAGCAGCTTAGCGCCCCCCAGGATGGAGACTGAAGCTTTCTTT; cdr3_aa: CASSLAPPRMETEAFF
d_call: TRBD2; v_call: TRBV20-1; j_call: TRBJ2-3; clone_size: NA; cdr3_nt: TGCAGTGCTAGAGCCCCAAGCGGGAGGGAACGAGATACGCAGTATTTT; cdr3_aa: CSARAPSGRERDTQYF
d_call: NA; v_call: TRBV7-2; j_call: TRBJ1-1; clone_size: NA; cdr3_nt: TGTGCCAGCAGCTTCCGCGGCCAGGGTAACACTGAAGCTTTCTTT; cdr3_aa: CASSFRGQGNTEAFF
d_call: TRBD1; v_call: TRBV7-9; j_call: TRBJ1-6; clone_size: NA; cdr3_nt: TGTGCCAGCAGCCGTAGGACAGGGTCGGATTCACCCCTCCACTTT; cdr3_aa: CASSRRTGSDSPLHF
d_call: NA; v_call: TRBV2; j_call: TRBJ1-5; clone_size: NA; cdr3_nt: TGTGCCAGCAGGGCAGGGTACGACGATCAGCCCCAGCATTTT; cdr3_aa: CASRAGYDDQPQHF
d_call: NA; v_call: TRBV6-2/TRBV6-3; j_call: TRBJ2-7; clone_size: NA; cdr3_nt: TGTGCCAGCAGCCGACAAATCTACGAGCAGTACTTC; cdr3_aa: CASSRQIYEQYF
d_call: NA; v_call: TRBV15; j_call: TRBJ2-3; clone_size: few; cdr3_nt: TGTGCCACCAGCAGAGCGGGCACAGATACGCAGTATTTT; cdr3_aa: CATSRAGTDTQYF
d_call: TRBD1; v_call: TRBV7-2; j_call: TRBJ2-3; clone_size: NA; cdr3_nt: TGTGCCAGCAGCTGGGGGACAGGGACTAGCACAGATACGCAGTATTTT; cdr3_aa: CASSWGTGTSTDTQYF
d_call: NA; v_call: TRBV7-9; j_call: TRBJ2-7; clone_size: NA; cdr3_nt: TGTGCCAGCAGCTCCACCTCTCGACCCTACGAGCAGTACTTC; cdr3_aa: CASSSTSRPYEQYF
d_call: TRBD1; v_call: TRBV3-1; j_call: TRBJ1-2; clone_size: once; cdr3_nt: TGTGCCAGCAGCCAAGGCCCACTCAGACAGGGGGATGGCTACACCTTC; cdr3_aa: CASSQGPLRQGDGYTF
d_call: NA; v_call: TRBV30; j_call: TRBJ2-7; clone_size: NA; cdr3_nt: TGTGCCTGGAGCCCCGGACAGTTCAGCGAGCAGTACTTC; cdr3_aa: CAWSPGQFSEQYF
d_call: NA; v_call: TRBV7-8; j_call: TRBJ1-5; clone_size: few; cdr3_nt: TGTGCCAGCAGCGCTGCCAATCAGCCCCAGCATTTT; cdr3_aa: CASSAANQPQHF
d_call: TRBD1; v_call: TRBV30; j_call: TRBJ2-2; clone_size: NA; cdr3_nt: TGTGCCTGGTACAGGGGGCATCCCGGGGAGCTGTTTTTT; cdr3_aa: CAWYRGHPGELFF
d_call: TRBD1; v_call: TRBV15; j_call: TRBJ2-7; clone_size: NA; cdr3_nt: TGTGCCACCAGCAGAGAGACAGGGCCCTCCTACGAGCAGTACTTC; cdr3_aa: CATSRETGPSYEQYF
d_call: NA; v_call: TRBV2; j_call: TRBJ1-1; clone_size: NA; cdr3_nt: TGTGCCAGCAGCTTCCAGGGAGCGTCGGCGGCTTTCTTT; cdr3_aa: CASSFQGASAAFF
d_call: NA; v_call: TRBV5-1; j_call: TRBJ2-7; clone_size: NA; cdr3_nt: TGCGCCAGCAGCGTCAAGTCCGGTCGATCCTACGAGCAGTACTTC; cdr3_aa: CASSVKSGRSYEQYF
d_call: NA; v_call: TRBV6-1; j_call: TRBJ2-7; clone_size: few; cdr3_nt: TGTGCCAGCAGTAGTGAAGAGGGGTCAGGCCACGAGCAGTACTTC; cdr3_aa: CASSSEEGSGHEQYF
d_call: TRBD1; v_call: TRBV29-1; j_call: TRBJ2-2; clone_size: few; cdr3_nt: TGCAGCGCCGGGGGCAGGGGGCGGACCGGGGAGCTGTTTTTT; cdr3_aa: CSAGGRGRTGELFF
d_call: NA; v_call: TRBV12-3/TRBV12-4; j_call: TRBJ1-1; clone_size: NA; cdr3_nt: TGTGCCAGCAGTTTACGGGCGCCCTCAGGATTGATGAACACTGAAGCTTTCTTT; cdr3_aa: CASSLRAPSGLMNTEAFF
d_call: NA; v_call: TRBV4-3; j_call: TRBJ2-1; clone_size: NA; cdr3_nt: TGCGCCAGCAGCCCGCAGGTGAATGATGAGCAGTTCTTC; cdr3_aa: CASSPQVNDEQFF
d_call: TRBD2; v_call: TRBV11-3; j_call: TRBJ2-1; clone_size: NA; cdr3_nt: TGTGCCAGCAGCCTCGGACTAGCGGGAGTGGACTACAATGAGCAGTTCTTC; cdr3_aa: CASSLGLAGVDYNEQFF
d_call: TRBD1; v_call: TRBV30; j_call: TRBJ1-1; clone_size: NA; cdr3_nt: TGTGCCTGGAGTCACGGACAGGGCGATAACACTGAAGCTTTCTTT; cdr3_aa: CAWSHGQGDNTEAFF
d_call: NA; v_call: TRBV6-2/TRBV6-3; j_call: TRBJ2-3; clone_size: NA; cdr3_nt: TGTGCCAGCAGTTACCCCGGCAGGGTTGAAGGCACAGATACGCAGTATTTT; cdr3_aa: CASSYPGRVEGTDTQYF
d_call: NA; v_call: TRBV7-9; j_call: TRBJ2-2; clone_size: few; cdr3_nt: TGTGCCAGCACCACTCTGCCGTTACTAGCTCTCGGGGAGCTGTTTTTT; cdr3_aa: CASTTLPLLALGELFF
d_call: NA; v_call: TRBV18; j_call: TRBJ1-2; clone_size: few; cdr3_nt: TGTGCCAGCTCCGCCGGGGGCGGCTATGGCTACACCTTC; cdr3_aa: CASSAGGGYGYTF
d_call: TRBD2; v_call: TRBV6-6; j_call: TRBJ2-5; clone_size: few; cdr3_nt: TGTGCCAGCAAGACTGGGGGACTAGAGACGGAGACCCAGTACTTC; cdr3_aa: CASKTGGLETETQYF
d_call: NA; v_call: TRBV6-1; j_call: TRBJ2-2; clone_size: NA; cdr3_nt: TGTGCCAGCTATAGCAGGGGCTCGAACACCGGGGAGCTGTTTTTT; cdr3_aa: CASYSRGSNTGELFF